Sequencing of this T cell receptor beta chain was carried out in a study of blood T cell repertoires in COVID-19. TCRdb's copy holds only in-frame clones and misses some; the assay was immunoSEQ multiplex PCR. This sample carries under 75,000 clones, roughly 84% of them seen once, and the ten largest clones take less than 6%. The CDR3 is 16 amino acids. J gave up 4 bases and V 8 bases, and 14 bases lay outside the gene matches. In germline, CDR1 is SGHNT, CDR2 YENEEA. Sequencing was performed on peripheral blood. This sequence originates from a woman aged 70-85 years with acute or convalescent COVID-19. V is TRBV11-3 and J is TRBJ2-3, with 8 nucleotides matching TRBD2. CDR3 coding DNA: TGTGCCAGCTCCCGGGTTGCGGGGGGTGGCCCAGATACGCAGTATTTT. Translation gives CASSRVAGGGPDTQYF.